This T cell receptor (beta chain) was sequenced for a study of blood T cell repertoires in COVID-19. Study in general: The cDNA or gDNA used as material had been derived from T cells, B-cell-depleted T cells, or PBMCs.

This table comes from immunoSEQ multiplex PCR, and its TCRdb copy is limited to in-frame clones, with some not included. The sample consists of about 300,000 clones, less than 85% of them appearing once. The germline CDR1 and CDR2 sequences are LNHDA and SQIVND (reference sequence). This CDR3 contains 16 residues. Trimming took 4 bases from V and 0 from J; bases not matched to a gene: 7. The chain joins TRBV19 to TRBJ2-7; TRBD1 matches 9 bases. Material for sequencing was PBMCs or T cells enriched from blood (not recorded which). The TCR sequence derives from a woman aged 25 to 39 who had been exposed to COVID-19. CDR3 sequence reads: CASSTLQGAASYEQYF. In DNA form, the CDR3 reads TGTGCCAGTAGTACGTTACAGGGGGCGGCCTCCTACGAGCAGTACTTC.